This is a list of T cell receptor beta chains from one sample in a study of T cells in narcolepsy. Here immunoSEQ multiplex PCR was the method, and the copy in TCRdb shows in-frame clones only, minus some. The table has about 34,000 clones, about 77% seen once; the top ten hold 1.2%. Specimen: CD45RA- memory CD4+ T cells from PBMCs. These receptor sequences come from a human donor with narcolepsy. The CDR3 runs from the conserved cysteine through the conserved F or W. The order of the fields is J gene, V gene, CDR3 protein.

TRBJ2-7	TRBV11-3	CASSPDRGFTEQYF
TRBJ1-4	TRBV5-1	CASSMGHGATNEKLFF
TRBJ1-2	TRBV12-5	CASARTDNYGYTF
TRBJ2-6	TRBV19	CASSIQISSLISGANVLTF
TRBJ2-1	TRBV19	CASTKQRGSSYNEQFF
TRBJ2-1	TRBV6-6	CASSYSLGTYNEQFF
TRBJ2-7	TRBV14	CASSLAGGPPTYEQYF
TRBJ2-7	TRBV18	CASSYRGLYEQYF
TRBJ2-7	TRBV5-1	CASSLVGSGSWQEQYF
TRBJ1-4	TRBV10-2	CASSGSMEKLFF
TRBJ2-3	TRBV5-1	CASSSNPGRSTDTQYF
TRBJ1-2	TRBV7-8	CASSSFLGHSYGYTF
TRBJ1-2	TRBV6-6	CASTPAANYGYTF
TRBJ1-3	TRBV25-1	CASSERQASGNTIYF
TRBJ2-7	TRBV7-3	CASSPTGTSKDEQYF
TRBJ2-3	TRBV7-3	CASSPGGRPTDTQYF
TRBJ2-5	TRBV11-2	CASSLGGSGAQETQYF
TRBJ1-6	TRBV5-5	CASSLEFAVRNSPLHF
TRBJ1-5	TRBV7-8	CASSRGQGEGPQHF
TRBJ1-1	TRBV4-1	CASSQDRQMNTEAFF
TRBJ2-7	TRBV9	CASSVEQGINEQYF
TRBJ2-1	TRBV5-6	CAKNNEQFPTRGQFF
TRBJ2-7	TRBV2	CASSPNEATNEQYF
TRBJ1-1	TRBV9	CASILDATEAFF
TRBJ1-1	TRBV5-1	CASSQTGVGTEAFF
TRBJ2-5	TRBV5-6	CASSLAGLAEEETQYF
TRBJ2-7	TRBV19	CASSSGPSYEQYF
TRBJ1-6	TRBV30	CAWSPRQGGNSPLHF
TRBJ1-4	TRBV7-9	CASSRWTGVNEKLFF
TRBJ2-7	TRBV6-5	CASSPFQDQGGEQYF
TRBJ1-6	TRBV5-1	CASSLEGNSPLHF